Sequencing of this T cell receptor (beta chain) was carried out in a study of graft-versus-host responses after intestinal transplantation listed by TCRdb under 2021. General notes on the study: The transplants that recipients got were multivisceral, liver-intestinal, or isolated intestinal. The cohort enrolled under 30 intestinal transplant recipients, one of whom was a retransplant, and 3 patients without pretransplant specimens were excluded. Every recipient was given anti-thymocyte globulin induction, followed by around three years of maintenance tacrolimus and steroids. Rather than being sequenced by the commercial service, samples from a few later patients were sequenced in-house on an Illumina MiSeq and processed with MiXCR. To identify alloreactive clones, pre-transplant mixed lymphocyte reaction products were sequenced and compared with unstimulated pre-transplant donor and recipient T cells. A peak of at least 4% donor T cells among recipient peripheral blood mononuclear cells was the definition used for donor T cell macrochimerism. After intestinal transplantation, graft-versus-host and host-versus-graft alloreactive T cell clones were followed in the graft, circulation and bone marrow using bulk TCR-beta CDR3 sequencing.

The time point label, read with the paper, signifies: cells obtained before transplantation from donor or recipient. CD3+CD4+ and CD3+CD8+ populations were FACS-sorted from unstimulated pre-transplant donor and recipient cells taken from spleen or lymph nodes. Study-wide conclusions, independent of this receptor: Patients with donor T cell macrochimerism had high GvH to HvG T cell clonal ratios in their allografts. Conclusions were limited by the relatively low number and heterogeneity of intestinal transplant patients. Early after transplant, declines in HvG clones were associated with peak levels of circulating GvH clones. GvH clones turned up in recipient bone marrow, with some appearing earlier in ileal mucosa or blood, a pattern consistent with an intestinal mucosal origin.

Of note for this clone: It has no known antigen specificity. One base away there is no much larger clone; base qualities are not given.

Libraries were built with the immunoSEQ multiplex PCR assay. For most patients, genomic DNA was isolated using the Qiagen DNeasy Blood and Tissue Kit and was shipped frozen to Adaptive Biotechnologies for TCR sequencing. Adaptive Biotechnologies carried out high-throughput TCR-beta CDR3 sequencing of genomic DNA for most patients. The source study handled its data this way. TCR sequencing data were retrieved from Adaptive's ImmunoSEQ software for around 19 patients, whereas a few other patients were processed with MiXCR and VDJtools. To correct CD4 versus CD8 sorting errors, any sequence found in both subsets at a frequency ratio below 5:1 was removed. CDR3 nucleotide sequences shared by donor and recipient were removed because the origin of these sequences could not be assigned. To be classed as alloreactive, a clone needed at least 2-fold expansion over unstimulated cells and a minimum CFSE-low frequency of 0.002% (template counts) or 0.001% (read counts). Mappable clones were those detected in sequenced pre-transplant spleen, lymph node, or MLR CFSE-low populations of the donor or recipient. Cumulative frequency of alloreactive clones was calculated as a percentage of all sequences weighted by copy number. TCRdb took over this immuneACCESS table, retaining in-frame rearrangements with V and J assigned. Such tables are incomplete; in checked studies, under half of the missing clones stem from an unresolved V gene, and the remainder is unexplained. The DNA was the basis for D and trimming; V, J and clone size are from that table. Here the sample has roughly 100,000 clones; over 75% occur a single time. The top ten hold approximately 1% of the sample.

The sample here was unstimulated CD4+ T cells sorted from spleen or lymph node cells, taken before intestinal transplant. The TCR was taken from a human donor who received an intestinal transplant.

The CDR3 reads as follows: CASSIAGDLFNEQFF. Here is the DNA: TGTGCCAGCAGTATAGCGGGAGATCTGTTCAATGAGCAGTTCTTC. Rearrangement joined TRBV27 to TRBJ2-1; 9 middle bases align to TRBD2. Taken from cysteine to phenylalanine, the CDR3 has 15 residues. Only the CDR3 DNA is retained, 45 bases long and in frame from the first base. Per the germline V gene (reference sequence), MNHEY is the CDR1 and SMNVEV is the CDR2. Germline trimming amounts to 5 bases on V and 6 bases on J, with 8 as the count of junction bases outside the gene matches.